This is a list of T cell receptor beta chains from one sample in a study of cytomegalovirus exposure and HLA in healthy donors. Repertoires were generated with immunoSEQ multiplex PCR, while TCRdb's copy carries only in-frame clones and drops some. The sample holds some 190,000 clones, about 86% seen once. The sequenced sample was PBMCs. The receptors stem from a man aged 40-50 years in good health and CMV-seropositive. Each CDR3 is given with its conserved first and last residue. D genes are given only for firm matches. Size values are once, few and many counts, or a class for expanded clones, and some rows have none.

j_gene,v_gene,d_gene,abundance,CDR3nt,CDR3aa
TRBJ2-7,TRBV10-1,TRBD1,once,TGCGCCAGCAGTGCGAGGACAGGGCTTTTCGAGCAGTACTTC,CASSARTGLFEQYF
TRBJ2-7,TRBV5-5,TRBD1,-,TGTGCCAGCAGCCCGATACCCGGGAGACAGGGGCTACACGAGCAGTACTTC,CASSPIPGRQGLHEQYF
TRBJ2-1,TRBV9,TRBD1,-,TGTGCCAGCAGCGAGGGGGCCCCCCTGACAGGGCACTCATACAATGAGCAGTTCTTC,CASSEGAPLTGHSYNEQFF
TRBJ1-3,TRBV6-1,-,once,TGTGCCAGCAGTCAAACCAACGGGGGAAACACCATATATTTT,CASSQTNGGNTIYF
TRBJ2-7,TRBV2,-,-,TGTGCCAGCAGTAACCAGGGGTTGGGCGAGCAGTACTTC,CASSNQGLGEQYF
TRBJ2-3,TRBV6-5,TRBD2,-,TGTGCCAGCAGCCGACTAGCTAGCACAGATACGCAGTATTTT,CASSRLASTDTQYF
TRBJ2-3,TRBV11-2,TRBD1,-,TGTGCCAGCAGCCGACAGGGAATGGGTACAGATACGCAGTATTTT,CASSRQGMGTDTQYF
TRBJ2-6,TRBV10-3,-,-,TGTGCCATCGGAGGACCGAAGTCTGGGGCCAACGTCCTGACTTTC,CAIGGPKSGANVLTF
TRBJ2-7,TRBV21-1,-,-,TGTGCCAGCAGCAGGTCCGCTACCTACGAGCAGTACTTC,CASSRSATYEQYF
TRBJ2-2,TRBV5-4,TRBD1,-,TGTGCCAGCAGCCTCCGGGACAGGGTTCCCGGGGAGCTGTTTTTT,CASSLRDRVPGELFF
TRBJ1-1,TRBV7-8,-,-,TGTGCCAGCAGCTCAAGGCGGGGCTTGAACACTGAAGCTTTCTTT,CASSSRRGLNTEAFF
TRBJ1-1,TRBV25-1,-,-,TGTGCCAGCAGTTGGACAACTCAGAACACTGAAGCTTTCTTT,CASSWTTQNTEAFF
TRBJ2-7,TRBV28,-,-,TGTGCCAGCAGTTTAAAGACTCCCTACGAGCAGTACTTC,CASSLKTPYEQYF
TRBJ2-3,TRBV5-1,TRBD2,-,TGCGCCAGCAGCTCATACGAGCGGGAAAACACAGATACGCAGTATTTT,CASSSYERENTDTQYF
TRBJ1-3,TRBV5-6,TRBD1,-,TGTGCCAGCAGCTTTATCGGGACAGGCCACCTAGGAAACACCATATATTTT,CASSFIGTGHLGNTIYF
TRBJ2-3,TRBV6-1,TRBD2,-,TGTGCCAGCAGTGAACTGACTAGCGGGGGAGTAACAGATACGCAGTATTTT,CASSELTSGGVTDTQYF
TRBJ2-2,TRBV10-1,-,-,TGCGCCAGCAGAAACAGGGCGGACACCGGGGAGCTGTTTTTT,CASRNRADTGELFF
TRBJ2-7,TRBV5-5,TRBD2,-,TGTGCCAGCAGCTTCGCGGGAGGCGCCTACGAGCAGTACTTC,CASSFAGGAYEQYF
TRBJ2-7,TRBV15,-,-,TGTGCCACCAGCAGAGAGCAGGGTATCTACGAGCAGTACTTC,CATSREQGIYEQYF
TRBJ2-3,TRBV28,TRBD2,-,TGTGCCAGCCCCCCTCCGTTTCTAGCGGGACTTAACACAGATACGCAGTATTTT,CASPPPFLAGLNTDTQYF
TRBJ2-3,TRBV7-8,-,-,TGTGCCAGCACTCTAAACAGCGGAAGTACAGATACGCAGTATTTT,CASTLNSGSTDTQYF
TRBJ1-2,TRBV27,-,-,TGTGCCAGCCCCCCCGAGGGCATTAACTATGGCTACACCTTC,CASPPEGINYGYTF
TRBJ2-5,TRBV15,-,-,TGTGCCACCAGCACCGGACGGGGGAACGGGGAGACCCAGTACTTC,CATSTGRGNGETQYF
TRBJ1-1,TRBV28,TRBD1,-,TGTGCCAGCAGTCCCGGACAGGGGAACACTGAAGCTTTCTTT,CASSPGQGNTEAFF
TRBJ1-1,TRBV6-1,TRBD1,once,TGTGCCAGCAGTGAGGACGACAGGGGGACAGAAGCTTTCTTT,CASSEDDRGTEAFF
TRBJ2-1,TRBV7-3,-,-,TGTGCCAGCAGCTTAACGGCGGGATCCCTCGGGAATGAGCAGTTCTTC,CASSLTAGSLGNEQFF
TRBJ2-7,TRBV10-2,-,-,TGCGCCAGCAGTGAGTCTAGCTACGAGCAGTACTTC,CASSESSYEQYF
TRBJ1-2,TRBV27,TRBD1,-,TGTGCCAGCAGTGGACAGGGGCTAAATGGCTACACCTTC,CASSGQGLNGYTF
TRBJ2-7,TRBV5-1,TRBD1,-,TGCGCCAGCAGCTTGGAACAGGGGGGCATCTACGAGCAGTACTTC,CASSLEQGGIYEQYF
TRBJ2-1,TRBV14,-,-,TGTGCCAGCAGTCCAACGGGCCTTCCTAAGGGGGATGAGCAGTTCTTC,CASSPTGLPKGDEQFF
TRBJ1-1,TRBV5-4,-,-,TGTGCCAGCAGCCCGGGACAAGTACGGGAAGCTTTCTTT,CASSPGQVREAFF
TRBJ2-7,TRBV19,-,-,TGTGCCAGTAGTACCTTCAGGGTTGGGCAGTTGGAGCAGTACTTC,CASSTFRVGQLEQYF
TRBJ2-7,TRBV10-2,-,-,TGCGCCAGCAGTCTTGTGCGGGGAGAGCAGTACTTC,CASSLVRGEQYF
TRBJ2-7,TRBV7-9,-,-,TGTGCCAGCAGCTTTCTGTCCTACGAGCAGTACTTC,CASSFLSYEQYF
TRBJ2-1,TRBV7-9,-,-,TGTTCCAGCAGCTTTTCAGGGCTCGATGAGCAGTTCTTC,CSSSFSGLDEQFF
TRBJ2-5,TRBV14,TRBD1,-,TGTGCCAGCAGGTCAACAGGGGGCCAGTACTTC,CASRSTGGQYF
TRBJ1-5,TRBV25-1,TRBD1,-,TGTGCCAGCAGTGGGGCAGGGGGCGGCAATCAGCCCCAGCATTTT,CASSGAGGGNQPQHF
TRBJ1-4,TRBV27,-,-,TGTGCCAGCAGTTTTCAGGGGCCCCCAACTAATGAAAAACTGTTTTTT,CASSFQGPPTNEKLFF
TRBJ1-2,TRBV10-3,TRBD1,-,TGTGCCATCAGTGAGTCCAGGGGGACGGTGCTCTTCTATGGCTACACCTTC,CAISESRGTVLFYGYTF
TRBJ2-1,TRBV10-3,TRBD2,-,TGTGCCACCCTCCCGACTAGCGGGAGTAGAAATGAGCAGTTCTTC,CATLPTSGSRNEQFF
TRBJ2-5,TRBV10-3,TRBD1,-,TGTGCCATCAGACAGCCGGGACAGGGGGAAGAGACCCAGTACTTC,CAIRQPGQGEETQYF
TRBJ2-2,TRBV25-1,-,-,TGTACCAGCAGTTTGAGCGGGCCCACCGGGGAGCTGTTTTTT,CTSSLSGPTGELFF
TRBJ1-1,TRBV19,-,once,TGTGCCAGTAGTAAGTCGGGCACTGAAGCTTTCTTT,CASSKSGTEAFF
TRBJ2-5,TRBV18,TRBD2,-,TGTGCCAGCTCACCGTGGACGACTAGCGGGGCCCAAGAGACCCAGTACTTC,CASSPWTTSGAQETQYF
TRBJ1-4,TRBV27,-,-,TGTGCCAGCAGTCAGACACTCGCTAATGAAAAACTGTTTTTT,CASSQTLANEKLFF
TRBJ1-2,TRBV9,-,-,TGTGCCAGCAGGGGAGGGGGTAACTATGGCTACACCTTC,CASRGGGNYGYTF
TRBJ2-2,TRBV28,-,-,TGTGCCAGCCGCCGAGTAGCCGACACCGGGGAGCTGTTTTTT,CASRRVADTGELFF
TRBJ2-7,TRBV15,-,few,TGTGCCACCAGCAGGGTCTTCACAGGGAGGGCGAGTTTCTACGAGCAGTACTTC,CATSRVFTGRASFYEQYF
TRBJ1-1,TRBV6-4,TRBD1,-,TGTGCCAGCACCGAGGGACAGGGAGGAACGAACACTGAAGCTTTCTTT,CASTEGQGGTNTEAFF
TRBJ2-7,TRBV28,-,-,TGTGCCAGCAGTTCCGGGGACTCCCGCTACGAGCAGTACTTC,CASSSGDSRYEQYF